This paragraph reports one T cell receptor (beta chain). The data were obtained in a study of blood T cell repertoires in COVID-19. Study in general: The study drew acute and convalescent COVID-19 samples from the United States, Italy and Spain.

Enrollment of patients from Seattle took place during active infection, with longitudinal follow-up. Germline V gene sequence: CDR1 MNHEY, CDR2 SMNVEV (reference sequence). The J segment lost 3 bases and the V segment lost 7 bases, leaving 9 bases of the junction unmatched. This CDR3 has 16 residues. In the source study's methods: Amplification with reference gene primers provided the estimates of nucleated cell counts. The data were produced by immunoSEQ multiplex PCR, yet TCRdb's version contains in-frame clones alone and is incomplete. The DNA gave D and trimming, while V, J and clone size come from that table. Seen here are about 210,000 clones, roughly 85% observed once, and the top ten hold 5.1%.

The chain carries TRBV27 and TRBJ2-3, with TRBD1 identical over 11 bases. The sequenced sample was peripheral blood. This receptor was obtained from a man aged 50 to 60 with COVID-19, enrolled during active disease. The CDR3, as DNA: TGTGCCAGCACCTGGGACAGGGGGACCTATACAGATACGCAGTATTTT. It is translated as CASTWDRGTYTDTQYF.